These 5 T cell receptor beta chains came from one sample sequenced in a study of blood T cells in healthy people across ages. Primed by a sample-barcoded 5' primer and a J-beta primer mix, a second PCR proceeded for about 6 to 12 cycles. TCRdb re-called the 5' RACE reads with MiXCR, one entry per CDR3 protein. The data contain about 1.8 million distinct CDR3 sequences, approximately 50% of them singletons. The sample consisted of blood. These TCRs come from a woman in her forties in good health.

This clonotype was detected a few times. This chain joins TRBV29-1 and TRBJ2-1; 7 nucleotides agree with TRBD1. This CDR3 has 13 amino acids. Germline trimming cut 7 bases from V and 1 base from J; bases unmatched to any gene: 4. In germline, CDR1 is SQVTM, CDR2 ANQGSEA. DNA of the CDR3: TGCAGCGAGACAGGGCCGTCCTACAATGAGCAGTTCTTC. Its protein is CSETGPSYNEQFF.

The V and J genes are TRBV20-1 and TRBJ2-5; 8 bases match TRBD2. The germline gives CDR1 DFQATT, CDR2 SNEGSKA (reference sequence). The junction had 10 bases not matched to a gene; V was cut back by 3 bases and J by 7 bases. The CDR3 is 14 residues long. The CDR3 DNA is TGCAGTGCTAGCCTCCAGGGACTAGAAGGGACCCAGTACTTC. Translated, it gives CSASLQGLEGTQYF.

The chain is built from TRBV6-2 or TRBV6-3 and TRBJ2-1; D call uncertain. V lost 7 bases, J lost 9 bases, and 16 bases lay in between. CDR1 is MNHEY, CDR2 SVGEGT, per germline. This CDR3 has 13 amino acids. The CDR3 nucleotides are TGTGCCAGCACCCTCTCATGGGTCGGTGAGCAGTTCTTC. This sequence encodes CASTLSWVGEQFF.

This clonotype was counted only a few times. The genes are TRBV5-6 and TRBJ2-1, with 7 positions matching TRBD1. CDR3 length: 19 amino acids. CDR1 is SGHDT and CDR2 is YYEEEE in the germline V gene. V was pared by 2 bases and J by 8 bases, with 22 bases of the junction left unmatched. Here the CDR3 DNA reads TGTGCCAGCAGCTTTCTCGACAGGGAGAGGGGAGCTTTCTTCGATGAGCAGTTCTTC. Amino acid sequence: CASSFLDRERGAFFDEQFF.

The chain is built from TRBV14 and TRBJ1-6; D is uncertain. Trimming took 4 bases from V and 3 from J, leaving 7 bases between them. Germline CDR1 reads SGHDN; CDR2 reads FVKESK. The CDR3 extends over 14 amino acids. DNA of the CDR3: TGTGCCAGCAGCCGAAACTTCTATAATTCACCCCTCCACTTT. It is translated as CASSRNFYNSPLHF. The full variable domain, with the rest looked up from reference TRBV14 and TRBJ1-6, is EAGVTQFPSHSVIEKGQTVTLRCDPISGHDNLYWYRRVMGKEIKFLLHFVKESKQDESGMPNNRFLAERTGGTYSTLKVQPAELEDSGVYFCASSRNFYNSPLHFGNGTRLTVT.